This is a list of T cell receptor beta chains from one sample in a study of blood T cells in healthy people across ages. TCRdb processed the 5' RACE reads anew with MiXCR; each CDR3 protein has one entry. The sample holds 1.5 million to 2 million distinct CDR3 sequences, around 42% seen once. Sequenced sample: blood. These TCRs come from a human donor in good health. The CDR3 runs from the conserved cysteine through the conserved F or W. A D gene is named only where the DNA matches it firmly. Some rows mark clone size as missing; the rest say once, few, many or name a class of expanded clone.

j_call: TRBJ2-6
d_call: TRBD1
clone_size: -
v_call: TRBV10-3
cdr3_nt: TGTGCCATCAGTGGCAGGGGGACAGGGGGGTCGGAAGGGGCCAACGTCCTGACTTTC
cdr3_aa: CAISGRGTGGSEGANVLTF

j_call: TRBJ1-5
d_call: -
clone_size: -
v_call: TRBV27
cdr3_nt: TGTGCCACCCGGAGAGGGGCAGATCGGGATCAGCCCCAGCATTTT
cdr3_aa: CATRRGADRDQPQHF

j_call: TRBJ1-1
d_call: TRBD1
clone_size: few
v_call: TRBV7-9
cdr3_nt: TGTGCCAGCAGACCCAGTTCCCGGACAGGGGACACTGAAGCTTTCTTT
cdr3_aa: CASRPSSRTGDTEAFF

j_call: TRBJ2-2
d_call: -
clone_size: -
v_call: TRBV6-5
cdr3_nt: TGTGCCAGCAGTTGGTCGGGGGCGAACACCGGGGAGCTGTTTTTT
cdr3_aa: CASSWSGANTGELFF

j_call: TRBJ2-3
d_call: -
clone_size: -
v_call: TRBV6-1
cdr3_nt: TGTGCCAGCAGTGTTCGGGATTTGAGCACAGATACGCAGTATTTT
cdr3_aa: CASSVRDLSTDTQYF

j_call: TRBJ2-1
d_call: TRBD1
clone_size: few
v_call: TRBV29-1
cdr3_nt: TGCAGCGTGCCGGGGACAGGGGCCGGGATATCCTACAATGAGCAGTTCTTC
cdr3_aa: CSVPGTGAGISYNEQFF

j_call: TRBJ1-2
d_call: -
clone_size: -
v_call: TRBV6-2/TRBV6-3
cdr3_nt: TGTGCCAGCAGACCCCGACCGCCGGCCATCTATGGCTACACCTTC
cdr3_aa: CASRPRPPAIYGYTF

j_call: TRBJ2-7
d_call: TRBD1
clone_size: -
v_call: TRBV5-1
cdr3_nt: TGCGCCAGCAGCTTGGTTCTAGGGGGCCACGAGCAGTACTTC
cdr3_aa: CASSLVLGGHEQYF

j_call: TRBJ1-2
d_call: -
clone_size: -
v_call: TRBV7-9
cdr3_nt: TGTGCCAGCAGCTTGGAGGGCTCCACTAGCGGCTACACCTTC
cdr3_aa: CASSLEGSTSGYTF

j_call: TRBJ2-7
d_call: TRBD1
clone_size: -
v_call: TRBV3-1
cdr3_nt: TGTGCCAGCAGCCAGTCAGGGGGCCTGGGCCCCCCCTACGAGCAGTACTTC
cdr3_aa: CASSQSGGLGPPYEQYF

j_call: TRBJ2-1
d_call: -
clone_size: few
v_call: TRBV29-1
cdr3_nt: TGCAGCGTTAGAAGATCTTGGGAACTTTACAATGAGCAGTTCTTC
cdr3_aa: CSVRRSWELYNEQFF

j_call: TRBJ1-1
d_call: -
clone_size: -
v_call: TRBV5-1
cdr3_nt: TGCGCCAGCAGCTGGGGACAAGGGATGGACACTGAAGCTTTCTTT
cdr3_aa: CASSWGQGMDTEAFF

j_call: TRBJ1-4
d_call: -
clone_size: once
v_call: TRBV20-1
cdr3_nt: TGCAGTGCTTACCCCGGTAGTAATGAAAAACTGTTTTTT
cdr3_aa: CSAYPGSNEKLFF

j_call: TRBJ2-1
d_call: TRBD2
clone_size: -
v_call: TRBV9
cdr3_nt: TGTGCCAGCAGCATGACCGGGACTAGCTCTTACAATGAGCAGTTCTTC
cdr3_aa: CASSMTGTSSYNEQFF

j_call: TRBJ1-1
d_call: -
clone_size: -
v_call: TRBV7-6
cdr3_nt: TGTGCCAGCAGCTTATGGGGAGCCAACACTGAAGCTTTCTTT
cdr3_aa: CASSLWGANTEAFF

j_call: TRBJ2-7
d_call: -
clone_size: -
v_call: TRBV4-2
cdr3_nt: TGTGCCAGCAGCCACAACGTGGGCGGGGGCCCCTACGAGCAGTACTTC
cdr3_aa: CASSHNVGGGPYEQYF

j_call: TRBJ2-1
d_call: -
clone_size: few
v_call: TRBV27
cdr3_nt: TGTGCCAGCAGTCCCTACGCGAGCTCCTACAATGAGCAGTTCTTC
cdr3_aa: CASSPYASSYNEQFF

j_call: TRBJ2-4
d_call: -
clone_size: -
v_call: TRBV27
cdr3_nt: TGTGCCAGCAGTTCACTGTCGGGCTATGGATTTGAGCAGTACTTC
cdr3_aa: CASSSLSGYGFEQYF

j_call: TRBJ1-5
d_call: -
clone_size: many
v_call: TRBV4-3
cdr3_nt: TGCGCCAGCAGCCAAGCTGCAGGGGCACGGGATCAGCCCCAGCATTTT
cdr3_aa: CASSQAAGARDQPQHF

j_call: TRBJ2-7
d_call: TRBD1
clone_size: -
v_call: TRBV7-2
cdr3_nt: TGTGCCAGCAGCTCCTCGACAGGGAAATTCTACGAGCAGTACTTC
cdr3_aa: CASSSSTGKFYEQYF

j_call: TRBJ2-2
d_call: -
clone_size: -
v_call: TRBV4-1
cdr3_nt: TGCGCCAGCAGCCAAGACCGGGACCCGAACACCGGGGAGCTGTTTTTT
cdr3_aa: CASSQDRDPNTGELFF

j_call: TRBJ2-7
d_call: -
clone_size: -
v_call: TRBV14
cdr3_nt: TGTGCCAGCAGGGGGGTTTCAGGCGAGCAGTACTTC
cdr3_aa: CASRGVSGEQYF

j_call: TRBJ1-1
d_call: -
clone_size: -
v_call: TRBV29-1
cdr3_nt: TGCAGCGTTGAAGAGGGTGGGATGGGCACTGAAGCTTTCTTT
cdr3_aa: CSVEEGGMGTEAFF

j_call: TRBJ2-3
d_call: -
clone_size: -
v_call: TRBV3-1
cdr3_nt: TGTGCCAGCAGCCAAGATCTTAGGGGGGGGACTTATTTCACAGATACGCAGTATTTT
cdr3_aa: CASSQDLRGGTYFTDTQYF

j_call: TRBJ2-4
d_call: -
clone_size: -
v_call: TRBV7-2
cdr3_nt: TGTGCCAGCAGCTCAGTGGGATTGACGAGGCAAAACATTCAGTACTTC
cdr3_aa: CASSSVGLTRQNIQYF

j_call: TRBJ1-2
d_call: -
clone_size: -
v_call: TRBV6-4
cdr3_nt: TGTGCCAGCAGTGACGCGTCAGAGTATGGCTACACCTTC
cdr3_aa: CASSDASEYGYTF

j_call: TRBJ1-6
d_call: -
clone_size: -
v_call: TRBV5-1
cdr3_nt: TGCGCCAGCAGCTTGGGGGTAGGCGGGTCACCCCTCCACTTT
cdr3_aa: CASSLGVGGSPLHF

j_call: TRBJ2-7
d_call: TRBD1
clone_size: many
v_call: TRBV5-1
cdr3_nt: TGCGCCAGCAGCTGGGGGACAGGGGGGTACGAGCAGTACTTC
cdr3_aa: CASSWGTGGYEQYF